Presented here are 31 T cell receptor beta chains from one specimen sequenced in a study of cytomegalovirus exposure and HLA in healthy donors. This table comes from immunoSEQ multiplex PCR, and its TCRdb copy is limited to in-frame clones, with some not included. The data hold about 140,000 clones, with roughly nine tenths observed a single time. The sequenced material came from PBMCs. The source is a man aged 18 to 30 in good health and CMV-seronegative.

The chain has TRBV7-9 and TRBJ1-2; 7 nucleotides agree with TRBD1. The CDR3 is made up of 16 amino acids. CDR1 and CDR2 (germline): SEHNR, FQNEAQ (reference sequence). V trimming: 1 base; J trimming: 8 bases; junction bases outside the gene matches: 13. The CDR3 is CASSLGLVRQGDGYTF. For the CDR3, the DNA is TGTGCCAGCAGCTTAGGGCTAGTACGGCAGGGGGACGGCTACACCTTC.

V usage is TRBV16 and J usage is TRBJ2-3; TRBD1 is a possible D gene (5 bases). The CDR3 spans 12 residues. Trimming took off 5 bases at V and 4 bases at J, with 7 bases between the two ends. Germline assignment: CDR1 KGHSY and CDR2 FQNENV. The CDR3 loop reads CASSRGPDTQYF. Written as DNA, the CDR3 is TGTGCCAGCAGCAGGGGTCCAGATACGCAGTATTTT.

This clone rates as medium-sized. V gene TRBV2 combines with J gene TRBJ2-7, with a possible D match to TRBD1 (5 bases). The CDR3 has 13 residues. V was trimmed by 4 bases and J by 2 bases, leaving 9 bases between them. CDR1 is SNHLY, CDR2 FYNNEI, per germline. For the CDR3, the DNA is TGTGCCAGCAGTGGCAGGGCCCCCTACGAGCAGTACTTC. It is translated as CASSGRAPYEQYF.

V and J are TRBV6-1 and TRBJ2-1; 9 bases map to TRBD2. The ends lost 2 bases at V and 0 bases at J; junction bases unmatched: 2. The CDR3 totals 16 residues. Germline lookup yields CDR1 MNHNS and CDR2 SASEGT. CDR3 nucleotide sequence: TGTGCCAGCAGTGAACAAGCGGGGGGCTCCTACAATGAGCAGTTCTTC. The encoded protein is CASSEQAGGSYNEQFF.

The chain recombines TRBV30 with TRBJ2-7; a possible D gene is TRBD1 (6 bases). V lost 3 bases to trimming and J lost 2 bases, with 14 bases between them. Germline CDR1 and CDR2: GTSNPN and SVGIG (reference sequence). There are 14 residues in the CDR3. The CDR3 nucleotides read TGTGCCTGGAGCCACACAGGGAATACCTACGAGCAGTACTTC. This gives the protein CAWSHTGNTYEQYF.

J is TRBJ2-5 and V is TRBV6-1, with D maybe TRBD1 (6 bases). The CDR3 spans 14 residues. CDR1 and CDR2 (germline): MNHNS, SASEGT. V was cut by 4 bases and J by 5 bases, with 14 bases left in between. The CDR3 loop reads CASSGTGSWETQYF. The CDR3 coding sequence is TGTGCCAGCAGTGGCACAGGGTCATGGGAGACCCAGTACTTC.

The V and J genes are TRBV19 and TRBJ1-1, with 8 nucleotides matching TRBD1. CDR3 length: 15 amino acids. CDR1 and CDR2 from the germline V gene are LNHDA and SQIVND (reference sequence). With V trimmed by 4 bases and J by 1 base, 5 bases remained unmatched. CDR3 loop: CASSRLGTGNTEAFF. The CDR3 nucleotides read TGTGCCAGTAGTAGACTTGGGACAGGGAACACTGAAGCTTTCTTT. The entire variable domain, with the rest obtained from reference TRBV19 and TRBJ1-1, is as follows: DGGITQSPKYLFRKEGQNVTLSCEQNLNHDAMYWYRQDPGQGLRLIYYSQIVNDFQKGDIAEGYSVSREKKESFPLTVTSAQKNPTAFYLCASSRLGTGNTEAFFGQGTRLTVV.

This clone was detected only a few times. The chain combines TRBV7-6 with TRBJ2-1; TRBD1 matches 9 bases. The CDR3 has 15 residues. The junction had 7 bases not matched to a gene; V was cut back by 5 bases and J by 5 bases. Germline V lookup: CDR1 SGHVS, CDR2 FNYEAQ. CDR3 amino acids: CASSITGGAHNEQFF. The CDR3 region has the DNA TGTGCCAGCAGCATAACAGGGGGCGCCCACAATGAGCAGTTCTTC.

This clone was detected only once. Here the CDR3 reads CASMTSTNEQFF. Here the CDR3 DNA reads TGTGCCAGCATGACTAGCACGAATGAGCAGTTCTTC. The gene calls are TRBV25-1 and TRBJ2-1; 7 bases are a match to TRBD2. V trimming: 7 bases; J trimming: 7 bases; junction bases outside the gene matches: 4. The germline V gene has CDR1 MGHDK and CDR2 SYGVNS. The CDR3 covers 12 residues.

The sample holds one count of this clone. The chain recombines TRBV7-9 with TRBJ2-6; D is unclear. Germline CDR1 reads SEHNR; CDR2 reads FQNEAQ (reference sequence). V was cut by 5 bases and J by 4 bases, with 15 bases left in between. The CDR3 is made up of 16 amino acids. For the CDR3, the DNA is TGTGCCAGCAGCCCGCCCCGATTAGAGGGGGCCAACGTCCTGACTTTC. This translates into CASSPPRLEGANVLTF.

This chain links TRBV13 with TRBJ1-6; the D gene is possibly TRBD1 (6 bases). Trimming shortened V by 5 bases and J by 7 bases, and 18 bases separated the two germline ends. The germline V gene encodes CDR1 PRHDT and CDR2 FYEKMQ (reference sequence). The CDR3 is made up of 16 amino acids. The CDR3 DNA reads TGTGCCAGCAGCCCGAGCGGGACACGAGGGAATTCACCCCTCCACTTT. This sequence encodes CASSPSGTRGNSPLHF.

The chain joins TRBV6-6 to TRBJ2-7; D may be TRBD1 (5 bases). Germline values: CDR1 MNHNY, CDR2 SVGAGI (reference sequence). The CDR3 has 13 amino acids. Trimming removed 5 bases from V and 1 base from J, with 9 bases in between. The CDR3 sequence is CASSTRQSYEQYF. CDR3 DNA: TGTGCCAGCAGTACCCGACAGTCCTACGAGCAGTACTTC.

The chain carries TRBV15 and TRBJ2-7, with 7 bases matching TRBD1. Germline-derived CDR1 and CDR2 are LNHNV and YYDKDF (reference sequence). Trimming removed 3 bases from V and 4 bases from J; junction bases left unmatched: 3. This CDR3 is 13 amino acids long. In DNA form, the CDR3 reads TGTGCCACCAGCAGTCGCAGGGGGTACGAGCAGTACTTC. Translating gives CATSSRRGYEQYF. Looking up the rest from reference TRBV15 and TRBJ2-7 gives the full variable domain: DAMVIQNPRYQVTQFGKPVTLSCSQTLNHNVMYWYQQKSSQAPKLLFHYYDKDFNNEADTPDNFQSRRPNTSFCFLDIRSPGLGDTAMYLCATSSRRGYEQYFGPGTRLTVT.

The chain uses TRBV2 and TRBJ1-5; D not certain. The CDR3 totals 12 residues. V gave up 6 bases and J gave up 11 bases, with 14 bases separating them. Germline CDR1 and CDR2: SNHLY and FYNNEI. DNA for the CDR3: TGTGCCAGCAGGGAGGGCCTGGGGTCCCAGCATTTT. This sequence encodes CASREGLGSQHF.

The CDR3: CASSATGANTEAFF. DNA of the CDR3: TGTGCCAGCAGCGCGACAGGGGCGAACACTGAAGCTTTCTTT. The chain links TRBV9 to TRBJ1-1, with TRBD1 identical over 8 bases. This CDR3 has 14 amino acids. The ends lost 3 bases at V and 1 base at J; junction bases unmatched: 2. Germline lookup yields CDR1 SGDLS and CDR2 YYNGEE.

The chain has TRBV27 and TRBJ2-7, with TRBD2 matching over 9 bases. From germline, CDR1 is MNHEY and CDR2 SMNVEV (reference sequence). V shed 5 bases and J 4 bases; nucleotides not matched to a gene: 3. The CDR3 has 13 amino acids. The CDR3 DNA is TGTGCCAGCAGTCCGGGACTAGCTTACGAGCAGTACTTC. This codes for CASSPGLAYEQYF.

The CDR3 coding sequence is TGCGCCAGCAGCCAAGGACAGGGAGCTAACTATGGCTACACCTTC. Translation gives CASSQGQGANYGYTF. V gene TRBV4-3 combines with J gene TRBJ1-2; 7 nucleotides agree with TRBD1. The CDR3 sequence is 15 residues long. CDR1 and CDR2 (germline): LGHNA, YSLEER. J was trimmed by 0 bases and V by 1 base; bases with no gene match: 2.

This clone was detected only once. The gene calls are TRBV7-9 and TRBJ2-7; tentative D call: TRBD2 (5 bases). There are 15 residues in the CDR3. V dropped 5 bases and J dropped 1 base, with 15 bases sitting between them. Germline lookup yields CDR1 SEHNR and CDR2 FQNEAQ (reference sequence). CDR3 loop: CASSQSSWRSYEQYF. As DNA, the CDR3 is TGTGCCAGCAGCCAAAGCTCCTGGAGGTCCTACGAGCAGTACTTC. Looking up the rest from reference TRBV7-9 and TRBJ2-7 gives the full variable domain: DTGVSQNPRHKITKRGQNVTFRCDPISEHNRLYWYRQTLGQGPEFLTYFQNEAQLEKSRLLSDRFSAERPKGSFSTLEIQRTEQGDSAMYLCASSQSSWRSYEQYFGPGTRLTVT.

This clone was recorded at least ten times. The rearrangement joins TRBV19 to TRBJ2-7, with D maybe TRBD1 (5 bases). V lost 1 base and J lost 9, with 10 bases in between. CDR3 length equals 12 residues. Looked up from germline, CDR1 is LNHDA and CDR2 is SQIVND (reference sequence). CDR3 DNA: TGTGCCAGTAGTATAGGTGGACATCGGCAGTACTTC. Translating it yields CASSIGGHRQYF.

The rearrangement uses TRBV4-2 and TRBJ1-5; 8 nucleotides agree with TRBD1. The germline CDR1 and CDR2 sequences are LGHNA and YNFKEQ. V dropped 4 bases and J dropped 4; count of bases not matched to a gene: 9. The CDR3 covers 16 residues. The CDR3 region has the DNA TGTGCCAGCAGCCCAACTGGACAGGGTCGAAATCAGCCCCAGCATTTT. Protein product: CASSPTGQGRNQPQHF.

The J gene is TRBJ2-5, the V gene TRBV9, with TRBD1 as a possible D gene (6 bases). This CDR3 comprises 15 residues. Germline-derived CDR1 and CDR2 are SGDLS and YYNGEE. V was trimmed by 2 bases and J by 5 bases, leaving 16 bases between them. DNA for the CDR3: TGTGCCAGCAGCGTTTACAGGGATTCGCGGGAGACCCAGTACTTC. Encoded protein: CASSVYRDSRETQYF.

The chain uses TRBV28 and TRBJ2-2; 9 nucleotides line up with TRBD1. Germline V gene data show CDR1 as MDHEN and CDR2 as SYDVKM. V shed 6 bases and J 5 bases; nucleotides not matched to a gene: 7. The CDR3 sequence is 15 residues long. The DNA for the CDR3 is TGTGCCAGCAGACACTCGGACAGGGGAACCGGGGAGCTGTTTTTT. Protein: CASRHSDRGTGELFF. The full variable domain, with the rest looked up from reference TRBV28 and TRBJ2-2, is DVKVTQSSRYLVKRTGEKVFLECVQDMDHENMFWYRQDPGLGLRLIYFSYDVKMKEKGDIPEGYSVSREKKERFSLILESASTNQTSMYLCASRHSDRGTGELFFGEGSRLTVL.

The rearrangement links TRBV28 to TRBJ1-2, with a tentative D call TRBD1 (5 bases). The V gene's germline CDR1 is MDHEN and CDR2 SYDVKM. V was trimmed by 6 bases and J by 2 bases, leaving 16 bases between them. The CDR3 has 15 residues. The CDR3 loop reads CASRLTGLINYGYTF. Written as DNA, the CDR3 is TGTGCCAGCAGACTCACGGGACTAATAAACTATGGCTACACCTTC.

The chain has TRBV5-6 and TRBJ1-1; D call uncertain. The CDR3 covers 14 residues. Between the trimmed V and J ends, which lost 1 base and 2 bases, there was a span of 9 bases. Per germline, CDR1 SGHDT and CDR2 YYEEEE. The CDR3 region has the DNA TGTGCCAGCAGCTTGACTACTGTAAACACTGAAGCTTTCTTT. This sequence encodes CASSLTTVNTEAFF.

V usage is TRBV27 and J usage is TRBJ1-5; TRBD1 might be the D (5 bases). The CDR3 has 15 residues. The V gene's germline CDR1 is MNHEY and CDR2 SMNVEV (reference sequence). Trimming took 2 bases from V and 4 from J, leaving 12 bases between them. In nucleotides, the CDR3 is TGTGCCAGCAGTTTAATGTGGGGCCGGAATCAGCCCCAGCATTTT. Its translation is CASSLMWGRNQPQHF.

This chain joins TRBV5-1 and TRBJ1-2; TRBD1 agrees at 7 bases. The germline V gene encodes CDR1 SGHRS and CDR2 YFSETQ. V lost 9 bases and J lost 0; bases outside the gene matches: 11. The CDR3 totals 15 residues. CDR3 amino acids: CATEYRDSANYGYTF. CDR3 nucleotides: TGCGCCACCGAATACCGGGACAGCGCTAACTATGGCTACACCTTC.

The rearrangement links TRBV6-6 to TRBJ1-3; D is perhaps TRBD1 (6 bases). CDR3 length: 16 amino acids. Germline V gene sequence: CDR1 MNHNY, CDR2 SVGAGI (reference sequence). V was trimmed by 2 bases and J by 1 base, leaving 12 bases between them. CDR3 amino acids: CASSYQGRASGNTIYF. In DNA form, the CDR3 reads TGTGCCAGCAGTTACCAGGGGCGGGCATCTGGAAACACCATATATTTT.

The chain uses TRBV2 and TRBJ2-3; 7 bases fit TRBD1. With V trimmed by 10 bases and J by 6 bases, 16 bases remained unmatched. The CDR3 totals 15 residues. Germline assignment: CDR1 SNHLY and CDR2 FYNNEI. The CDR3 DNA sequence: TGTGCCATCGAAAGCGGACAGGCCGCCATGGATACGCAGTATTTT. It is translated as CAIESGQAAMDTQYF.

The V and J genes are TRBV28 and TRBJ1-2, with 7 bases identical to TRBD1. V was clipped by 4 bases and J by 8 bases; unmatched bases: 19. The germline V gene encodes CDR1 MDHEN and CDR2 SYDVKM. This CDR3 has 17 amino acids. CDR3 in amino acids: CASSSQPLRTGLRGYTF. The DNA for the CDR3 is TGTGCCAGCAGTTCCCAACCTCTTCGGACAGGCCTAAGAGGCTACACCTTC.

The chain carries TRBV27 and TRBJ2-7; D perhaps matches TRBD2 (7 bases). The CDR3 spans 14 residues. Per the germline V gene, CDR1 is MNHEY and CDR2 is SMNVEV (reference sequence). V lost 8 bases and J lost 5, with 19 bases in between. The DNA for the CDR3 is TGTGCCAGCCGAGTCGGAGGGGGAGGGGACGAGCAGTACTTC. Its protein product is CASRVGGGGDEQYF.

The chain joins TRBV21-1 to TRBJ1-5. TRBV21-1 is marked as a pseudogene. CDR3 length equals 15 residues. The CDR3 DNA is TGTGCCAGCAGCAGATCGTACGGGATTTCTGGGCCCCAGCATTTT. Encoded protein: CASSRSYGISGPQHF.